A single sample is the source of the 9 T cell receptor beta chains below, sequenced in a study of vaccination effects on CD4 cells after COVID-19. These receptors lack a known antigen. Some clones are missing from TCRdb's copy, which holds only in-frame ones; the method was immunoSEQ multiplex PCR. Here the sample spans fewer than 30,000 clones, 75% to 85% being singletons. In the ViraFEST assay, antigen-specific CD4+ clonotypes were identified by expansion after peptide-pool stimulation. When less than 13 days of culture had elapsed, CD4+ T cells were isolated. Nucleocapsid antibodies were negative in the vaccine recipients, who had never had SARS-CoV-2 infection. The specimen was CD4+ T cells from PBMCs cultured with SARS-CoV-2 spike peptides, collected before COVID-19 vaccination. Every receptor here comes from a human donor who received a COVID-19 vaccine.

This clone has a single count. The CDR3 is CASSQHTRGNIQYF. CDR3 DNA sequence: TGTGCCAGCAGCCAACATACTCGGGGGAACATTCAGTACTTC. The chain joins TRBV28 to TRBJ2-4; a possible D gene is TRBD2 (6 bases). Germline V gene lookup returns CDR1 MDHEN and CDR2 SYDVKM. Trimming removed 6 bases from V and 7 bases from J, with 16 bases in between. The CDR3 is made up of 14 amino acids.

This chain links TRBV6-6 with TRBJ1-5; 10 bases line up with TRBD1. The J segment lost 9 bases and the V segment lost 5 bases, leaving 7 bases of the junction unmatched. Germline CDR1 and CDR2: MNHNY and SVGAGI (reference sequence). CDR3 size: 14 residues. This chain's CDR3 is CASSGGTGEAPQHF. In DNA, the CDR3 is TGTGCCAGCAGTGGCGGGACAGGGGAGGCGCCCCAGCATTTT.

The gene calls are TRBV15 and TRBJ2-2; D tentatively fits TRBD1 or TRBD2 (5 bases each). The V gene's germline CDR1 is LNHNV and CDR2 YYDKDF (reference sequence). Trimming removed 0 bases at V and 8 bases at J, with 10 bases between. The CDR3 is made up of 14 amino acids. In DNA form, the CDR3 reads TGTGCCACCAGCAGAGATCATGGGGGTGGGGAGCTGTTTTTT. It yields the protein CATSRDHGGGELFF.

The gene calls are TRBV4-2 and TRBJ1-2; D may be TRBD1 (5 bases). Trimming took 3 bases from V and 6 from J, leaving 8 bases between them. The CDR3 consists of 12 residues. In germline, CDR1 is LGHNA, CDR2 YNFKEQ. CDR3 region: CASSHGADGYTF. Written as DNA, the CDR3 is TGTGCCAGCAGCCACGGGGCCGATGGCTACACCTTC.

The chain is built from TRBV5-1 and TRBJ2-7, with 7 positions matching TRBD1. This CDR3 is 15 amino acids long. The ends lost 0 bases at V and 3 bases at J; junction bases unmatched: 6. Germline CDR1 SGHRS, CDR2 YFSETQ. CDR3 region: CASSLASGGGYEQYF. Written as DNA, the CDR3 is TGCGCCAGCAGCTTGGCCTCAGGGGGTGGCTACGAGCAGTACTTC.

The count of this clone is one. The chain carries TRBV3-1 (or the pseudogene TRBV3-2) and TRBJ1-1; 7 bases fit TRBD1. V trimming: 0 bases; J trimming: 8 bases; junction bases outside the gene matches: 21. This CDR3 region has 19 residues. From germline, CDR1 is LGHDT and CDR2 YNNKEL (reference sequence). This chain's CDR3 is CASSQDPGTVPTWGPEAFF. The CDR3 DNA is TGTGCCAGCAGCCAAGATCCGGGGACAGTTCCCACTTGGGGGCCCGAAGCTTTCTTT.

The chain has TRBV30 and TRBJ2-3; D may be TRBD1 or TRBD2 (5 bases each). The CDR3 covers 15 residues. Germline CDR1 is GTSNPN and CDR2 is SVGIG (reference sequence). V lost 2 bases and J lost 0, with 12 bases in between. The CDR3 sequence is CAWSTGASSTDTQYF. For the CDR3, the DNA is TGTGCCTGGAGTACCGGGGCCTCGAGCACAGATACGCAGTATTTT.

The chain recombines TRBV6-5 with TRBJ2-2, with 11 bases matching TRBD2. Losses at the gene ends were 6 bases for V and 9 bases for J; bases not matched to a gene: 6. This CDR3 has 14 amino acids. The germline V gene encodes CDR1 MNHEY and CDR2 SVGAGI. The CDR3 protein is CASRTSGENRELFF. CDR3 bases: TGTGCCAGCAGGACTAGCGGGGAGAACCGGGAGCTGTTTTTT.

This chain links TRBV4-1 with TRBJ1-1; D not resolved. The V gene's germline CDR1 is MGHRA and CDR2 YSYEKL. Deletions cut 4 bases from V and 1 base from J, with 10 bases between. The CDR3 covers 14 residues. The CDR3: CASSPLSSNTEAFF. CDR3 bases: TGCGCCAGCAGCCCCCTAAGTTCGAACACTGAAGCTTTCTTT.